The clone carrying this T cell receptor beta chain was seen many times. The data were taken from a study of blood T cells in healthy people across ages. Next came a second PCR, run for about 7 to 12 cycles, which used a sample-barcoded 5' primer along with a J-beta primer mix. One entry per CDR3 protein results from TCRdb running MiXCR on the 5' RACE reads. The table has roughly 640,000 distinct CDR3 sequences, approximately 30% seen once. The junction had 11 bases not matched to a gene; V was cut back by 5 bases and J by 5 bases. The CDR3 covers 15 residues. From germline, CDR1 is MNHEY and CDR2 SVGAGI.

V gene TRBV6-5 combines with J gene TRBJ2-5, with 7 bases that match TRBD2. Sequencing used blood. The source is a woman of 80 years or more in good health. For the CDR3, the DNA is TGTGCCAGCAGTCCCCTAAGGGGAGGGAAGGAGACCCAGTACTTC. Its protein product is CASSPLRGGKETQYF.